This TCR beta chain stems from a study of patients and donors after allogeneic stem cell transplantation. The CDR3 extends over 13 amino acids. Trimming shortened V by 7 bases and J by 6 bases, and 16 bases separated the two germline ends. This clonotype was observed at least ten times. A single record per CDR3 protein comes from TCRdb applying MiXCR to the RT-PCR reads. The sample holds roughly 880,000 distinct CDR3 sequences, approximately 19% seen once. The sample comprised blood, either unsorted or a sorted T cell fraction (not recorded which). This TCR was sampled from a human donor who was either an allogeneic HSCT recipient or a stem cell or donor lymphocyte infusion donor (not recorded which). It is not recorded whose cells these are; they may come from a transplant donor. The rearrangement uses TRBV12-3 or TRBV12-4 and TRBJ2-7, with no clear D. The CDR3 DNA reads TGTGCCAGCACCCTGAAGGTGAACAGCGAGCAGTACTTC. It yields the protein CASTLKVNSEQYF.